This T cell receptor beta chain was retrieved from a study of technical replicates of blood from a few donors. After removal of 4 bases from V and 4 bases from J, the junction contained 8 bases not matched to a gene. Germline V lookup: CDR1 SNHLY, CDR2 FYNNEI. The CDR3 covers 15 residues. The table came from immunoSEQ multiplex PCR; TCRdb's copy has only in-frame clones and leaves some out. The sample yields 10,000 to 15,000 clones, about 76% seen once. The sequenced sample consisted of PBMCs. V usage is TRBV2 and J usage is TRBJ1-1; the match to TRBD1 covers 8 bases. This TCR was recovered from a human donor in good health. CDR3: CASSGPGQEVTEAFF. Here the CDR3 DNA reads TGTGCCAGCAGTGGGCCGGGACAGGAGGTCACTGAAGCTTTCTTT.